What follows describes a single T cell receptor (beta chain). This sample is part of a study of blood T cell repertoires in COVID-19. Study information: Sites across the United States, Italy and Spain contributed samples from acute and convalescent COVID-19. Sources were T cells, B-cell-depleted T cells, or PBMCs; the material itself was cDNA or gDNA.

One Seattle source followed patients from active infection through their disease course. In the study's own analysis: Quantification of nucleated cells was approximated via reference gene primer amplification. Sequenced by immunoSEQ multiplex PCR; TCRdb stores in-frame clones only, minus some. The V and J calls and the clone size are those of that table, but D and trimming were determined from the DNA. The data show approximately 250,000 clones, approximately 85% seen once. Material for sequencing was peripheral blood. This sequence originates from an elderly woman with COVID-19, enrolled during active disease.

CDR3 in amino acids: CASSPKRGPSYEQYF. In DNA form, the CDR3 reads TGTGCCAGCAGCCCTAAGCGGGGCCCCTCCTACGAGCAGTACTTC. This chain uses TRBV25-1 with TRBJ2-7; 7 positions match TRBD2. Germline assignment: CDR1 MGHDK and CDR2 SYGVNS. J gave up 0 bases and V 6 bases, and 8 bases lay outside the gene matches. The CDR3 length is 15 residues.